Listed below are T cell receptor beta chains from one sample, sequenced in a study of cytomegalovirus exposure and HLA in healthy donors. Method: immunoSEQ multiplex PCR; TCRdb's copy keeps in-frame clones and lacks some. The sample consists of 210,000 or so clones, around 90% of them appearing once. Specimen: PBMCs. These receptors originate from a woman younger than 30 in good health and CMV-seronegative. The CDR3 runs from the conserved cysteine through the conserved F or W. The D gene is left open where the match is weak. Size tells how often a clone was seen (once, few, many) or the class of an expanded clone, and some rows leave it out.

size	V	D	J	CDR3	DNA
NA	TRBV12-5	TRBD1	TRBJ1-1	CASGLTLLIIQGRTEAFF	TGTGCTAGTGGTTTGACTCTCCTCATTATACAGGGGCGGACTGAAGCTTTCTTT
NA	TRBV11-2	TRBD2	TRBJ2-7	CASTLGAGGGFYEQYF	TGTGCCAGCACCCTAGGGGCGGGGGGTGGATTCTACGAGCAGTACTTC
once	TRBV1	NA	TRBJ2-3	CTSSQDLGTGGRDTQYF	TGCACCAGCAGCCAAGATCTCGGGACAGGGGGCCGGGATACGCAGTATTTT
once	TRBV27	NA	TRBJ2-6	CASSSSPGANVLTF	TGTGCCAGCAGTTCCTCCCCTGGGGCCAACGTCCTGACTTTC
once	TRBV4-1	TRBD1	TRBJ2-7	CASSQAGTGEMDEQYF	TGCGCCAGCAGCCAAGCCGGGACAGGGGAGATGGACGAGCAGTACTTC
NA	TRBV6-6	TRBD1	TRBJ2-2	CASSYGQGGAGELFF	TGTGCCAGCAGTTACGGACAGGGAGGCGCCGGGGAGCTGTTTTTT
NA	TRBV28	TRBD2	TRBJ2-7	CASSVTSGEQYF	TGTGCCAGCAGTGTAACTAGCGGCGAGCAGTACTTC
NA	TRBV27	TRBD2	TRBJ2-1	CASSLSPGLAGVREQFF	TGTGCCAGCAGTTTATCGCCGGGACTAGCGGGAGTCCGTGAGCAGTTCTTC
NA	TRBV7-2	NA	TRBJ1-5	CASSLGGQNQPQHF	TGTGCCAGCAGCTTAGGGGGCCAGAATCAGCCCCAGCATTTT
NA	TRBV7-9	NA	TRBJ1-1	CASSLGPLSILGAFF	TGTGCCAGCAGCTTAGGTCCACTATCGATCCTCGGAGCTTTCTTT
NA	TRBV6-5	NA	TRBJ2-7	CASSYGREYEQYF	TGTGCCAGCAGTTACGGTAGAGAATACGAGCAGTACTTC
NA	TRBV28	TRBD1	TRBJ1-5	CASSLLGQNNQPQHF	TGTGCCAGCAGTTTATTGGGACAGAACAATCAGCCCCAGCATTTT
NA	TRBV12-5	TRBD2	TRBJ2-1	CASGLGLAGNNEQFF	TGTGCTAGTGGTCTGGGACTAGCGGGAAACAATGAGCAGTTCTTC
NA	TRBV5-6	NA	TRBJ2-1	CASSLEVGPYNEQFF	TGTGCCAGCAGCTTGGAGGTGGGCCCCTACAATGAGCAGTTCTTC
NA	TRBV10-3	TRBD2	TRBJ2-2	CAIREAGEVAGELFF	TGTGCCATCAGGGAAGCGGGAGAGGTAGCCGGGGAGCTGTTTTTT
NA	TRBV27	NA	TRBJ2-1	CASSLAETYNEQFF	TGTGCCAGCAGTTTGGCTGAGACTTACAATGAGCAGTTCTTC
once	TRBV27	TRBD1	TRBJ1-3	CASSFPATGSGNTIYF	TGTGCCAGCAGTTTTCCAGCGACAGGGTCAGGAAACACCATATATTTT